The source of this T cell receptor beta chain is a study of shared clonotypes between healthy human individuals. Naive CD8 cells lacked CD45RO and underwent positive selection for CCR7, leaving out terminally differentiated effector memory CD45RA+ cells. CDR1 and CDR2 (germline): MNHEY, SVGAGI. V was clipped by 0 bases and J by 2 bases, with 14 bases between them. The CDR3 contains 16 residues. The material for each subset, its genomic DNA, was split evenly across several immunoSEQ plates. Assay: immunoSEQ multiplex PCR; the TCRdb copy retains only in-frame clones and omits some. The sample shows some 2.1 million clones, just under 95% of them seen only once.

This sequence was found in a man aged 18-30 years in good health. Some clones in this sample may be carry-over from other donors' samples. The chain couples TRBV6-5 to TRBJ2-7; no clear D gene. Sequencing used naive CD8+ T cells from PBMCs. As DNA, the CDR3 is TGTGCCAGCAGTTACTCGAGTTCCGTCGGGCCCTACGAGCAGTACTTC. Encoded protein: CASSYSSSVGPYEQYF.